The 14 T cell receptor beta chains in this list originate from one sample, sequenced in a study of PD-L1 blockade in urothelial cancer. Time point reported: pretreatment peripheral blood. Assay: immunoSEQ multiplex PCR; the TCRdb copy retains only in-frame clones and omits some. The sample includes under 95,000 clones, 80% to 85% of them seen just once. The sequenced sample was PBMCs, obtained around atezolizumab (anti-PD-L1) treatment. All receptors come from a man in his sixties with urothelial cancer.

The chain links TRBV7-7 to TRBJ2-5; the match to TRBD2 covers 7 bases. This CDR3 region has 16 residues. Germline V gene sequence: CDR1 SSHAT, CDR2 FNYEAQ (reference sequence). V dropped 5 bases and J dropped 4; count of bases not matched to a gene: 13. The CDR3 region has the DNA TGTGCCAGCAGCGGAGAGGGTTGGGAGGGATTAGAGACCCAGTACTTC. The encoded protein is CASSGEGWEGLETQYF.

The chain combines TRBV19 with TRBJ1-2, with a weak D call TRBD1 (5 bases). Germline lookup yields CDR1 LNHDA and CDR2 SQIVND (reference sequence). Trimming pared 5 bases from V and 0 bases from J, leaving 19 bases between. This CDR3 is built from 17 residues. As DNA, the CDR3 is TGTGCCAGTAGTCCTCACCCTCCAGGGCTCTCTAACTATGGCTACACCTTC. It translates to CASSPHPPGLSNYGYTF. Supplemented by reference TRBV19 and TRBJ1-2, the full variable domain reads DGGITQSPKYLFRKEGQNVTLSCEQNLNHDAMYWYRQDPGQGLRLIYYSQIVNDFQKGDIAEGYSVSREKKESFPLTVTSAQKNPTAFYLCASSPHPPGLSNYGYTFGSGTRLTVV.

The chain recombines TRBV25-1 with TRBJ1-6; TRBD1 matches 9 bases. Germline V CDR1 and CDR2: MGHDK, SYGVNS. The CDR3 runs to 16 residues. Trimming removed 6 bases from V and 6 bases from J; junction bases left unmatched: 9. CDR3 coding DNA: TGTGCCAGCAGCGAACGAAGGGACAGGGCTAATTCACCCCTCCACTTT. It yields the protein CASSERRDRANSPLHF. The full variable domain, with the rest looked up from reference TRBV25-1 and TRBJ1-6, is EADIYQTPRYLVIGTGKKITLECSQTMGHDKMYWYQQDPGMELHLIHYSYGVNSTEKGDLSSESTVSRIRTEHFPLTLESARPSHTSQYLCASSERRDRANSPLHFGNGTRLTVT.

The genes are TRBV9 and TRBJ2-7; 10 nucleotides agree with TRBD1. The J segment lost 6 bases and the V segment lost 5 bases, leaving 14 bases of the junction unmatched. Germline CDR1 is SGDLS and CDR2 is YYNGEE. This CDR3 is 16 amino acids long. For the CDR3, the DNA is TGTGCCAGCAGTCCAGCCCTCCGGGACAGGGGCGTCGAGCAGTACTTC. As protein: CASSPALRDRGVEQYF.

As for this clone: The sample holds other DNA sequences that translate to the same CDR3. The chain carries TRBV28 and TRBJ1-2; 8 bases are shared with TRBD1. The CDR3 length is 14 residues. Germline V gene lookup returns CDR1 MDHEN and CDR2 SYDVKM. V lost 3 bases and J lost 2; bases outside the gene matches: 2. CDR3 sequence: CASSLQGANYGYTF. The CDR3 DNA sequence: TGTGCCAGCAGTTTGCAGGGGGCCAACTATGGCTACACCTTC.

In its sample, this clone was seen a few times. The chain carries TRBV7-2 and TRBJ1-2, with D uncertain. The CDR3 spans 16 residues. V lost 1 base to trimming and J lost 2 bases, with 14 bases between them. Germline V lookup: CDR1 SGHTA, CDR2 FQGNSA. CDR3 region: CASSLVPFDGNYGYTF. The CDR3 DNA reads as TGTGCCAGCAGCTTAGTTCCCTTCGACGGGAACTATGGCTACACCTTC. The full variable domain, completed using reference TRBV7-2 and TRBJ1-2, is GAGVSQSPSNKVTEKGKDVELRCDPISGHTALYWYRQSLGQGLEFLIYFQGNSAPDKSGLPSDRFSAERTGGSVSTLTIQRTQQEDSAVYLCASSLVPFDGNYGYTFGSGTRLTVV.

The V call is TRBV6-1, the J call TRBJ2-2; TRBD1 matches at 7 bases. The CDR3 is 15 residues long. With V trimmed by 7 bases and J by 6 bases, 11 bases remained unmatched. The germline V gene encodes CDR1 MNHNS and CDR2 SASEGT. CDR3 in DNA: TGTGCCAGCATCCCGACAGGGTCTAGGGCCGGGGAGCTGTTTTTT. This codes for CASIPTGSRAGELFF.

The genes are TRBV2 and TRBJ1-2, with 11 nucleotides matching TRBD1. Germline-derived CDR1 and CDR2 are SNHLY and FYNNEI. V was pared by 7 bases and J by 6 bases, with 10 bases of the junction left unmatched. There are 15 residues in the CDR3. The CDR3 nucleotides read TGTGCCAGCACCCCCACCGGGACAGGGGGTAATGGCTACACCTTC. Amino acids: CASTPTGTGGNGYTF. The whole variable domain, remainder taken from reference TRBV2 and TRBJ1-2, is EPEVTQTPSHQVTQMGQEVILRCVPISNHLYFYWYRQILGQKVEFLVSFYNNEISEKSEIFDDQFSVERPDGSNFTLKIRSTKLEDSAMYFCASTPTGTGGNGYTFGSGTRLTVV.

The V and J genes are TRBV4-1 and TRBJ2-3; 9 nucleotides agree with TRBD2. Losses at the gene ends were 0 bases for V and 2 bases for J; bases not matched to a gene: 6. Germline values: CDR1 MGHRA, CDR2 YSYEKL. The CDR3 is 17 amino acids. CDR3 amino acids: CASSQDSAGGYTDTQYF. The CDR3 DNA is TGCGCCAGCAGCCAAGATTCCGCGGGGGGGTACACAGATACGCAGTATTTT.

This clone was detected only once. The chain carries TRBV19 and TRBJ2-3, with 8 bases fitting TRBD2. The CDR3 extends over 15 amino acids. Germline lookup yields CDR1 LNHDA and CDR2 SQIVND (reference sequence). The J segment lost 2 bases and the V segment lost 4 bases, leaving 5 bases of the junction unmatched. The CDR3 DNA follows: TGTGCCAGTAGTAGGGGTAGCGGGATCACAGATACGCAGTATTTT. It encodes CASSRGSGITDTQYF.

The CDR3 DNA follows: TGCGCCAGCAGCTTGATACAGGGATCGAACACTGAAGCTTTCTTT. This codes for CASSLIQGSNTEAFF. The rearrangement links TRBV5-1 to TRBJ1-1, with TRBD1 as a possible D gene (6 bases). Germline assignment: CDR1 SGHRS and CDR2 YFSETQ. V dropped 1 base and J dropped 1 base, with 11 bases sitting between them. CDR3 length equals 15 residues.

DNA of the CDR3: TGCAGCGTTGAGGGAGAGAACTATGGCTACACCTTC. Its protein is CSVEGENYGYTF. This chain connects TRBV29-1 to TRBJ1-2, with no clear D. V lost 3 bases, J lost 2 bases, and 7 bases lay in between. The CDR3 sequence is 12 residues long. Germline CDR1 SQVTM, CDR2 ANQGSEA.

V gene TRBV19 combines with J gene TRBJ1-5; D is unclear. The germline gives CDR1 LNHDA, CDR2 SQIVND (reference sequence). Trimming removed 4 bases at V and 2 bases at J, with 6 bases between. The CDR3 totals 13 residues. CDR3 sequence: CASSSTGNQPQHF. The CDR3 region has the DNA TGTGCCAGTAGTAGCACGGGCAATCAGCCCCAGCATTTT. Full variable domain (rest looked up from reference TRBV19 and TRBJ1-5): DGGITQSPKYLFRKEGQNVTLSCEQNLNHDAMYWYRQDPGQGLRLIYYSQIVNDFQKGDIAEGYSVSREKKESFPLTVTSAQKNPTAFYLCASSSTGNQPQHFGDGTRLSIL.

The chain couples TRBV4-3 to TRBJ1-2, with D tentatively TRBD1 (6 bases). V dropped 2 bases and J dropped 6 bases, with 13 bases sitting between them. The CDR3 length is 14 residues. Germline V lookup: CDR1 LGHNA, CDR2 YSLEER. Here the CDR3 DNA reads TGCGCCAGCAGCCAAATTCAGGGGAACGATGGCTACACCTTC. Protein sequence: CASSQIQGNDGYTF.